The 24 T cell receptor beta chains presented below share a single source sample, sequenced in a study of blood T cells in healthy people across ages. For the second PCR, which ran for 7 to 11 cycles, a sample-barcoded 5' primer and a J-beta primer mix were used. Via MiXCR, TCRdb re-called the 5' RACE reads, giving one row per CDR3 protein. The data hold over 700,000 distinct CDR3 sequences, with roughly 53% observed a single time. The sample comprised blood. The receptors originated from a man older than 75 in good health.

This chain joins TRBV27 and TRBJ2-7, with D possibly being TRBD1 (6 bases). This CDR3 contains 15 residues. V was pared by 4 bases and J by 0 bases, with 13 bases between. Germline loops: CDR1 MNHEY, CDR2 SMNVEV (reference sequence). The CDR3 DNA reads TGTGCCAGCAGTTCGCCATCGGACAGCTCCTACGAGCAGTACTTC. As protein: CASSSPSDSSYEQYF.

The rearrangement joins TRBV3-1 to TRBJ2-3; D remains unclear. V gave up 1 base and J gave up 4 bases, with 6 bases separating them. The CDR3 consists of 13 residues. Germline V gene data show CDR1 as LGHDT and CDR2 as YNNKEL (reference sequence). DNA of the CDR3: TGTGCCAGCAGCCAAGGTATCCCAGATACGCAGTATTTT. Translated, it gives CASSQGIPDTQYF.

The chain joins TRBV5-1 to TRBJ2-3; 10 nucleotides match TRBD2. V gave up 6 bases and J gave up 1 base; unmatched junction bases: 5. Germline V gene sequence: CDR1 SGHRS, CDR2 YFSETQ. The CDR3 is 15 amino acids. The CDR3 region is CASNLAGVRTDTQYF. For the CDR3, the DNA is TGCGCCAGCAACCTAGCGGGAGTTCGCACAGATACGCAGTATTTT.

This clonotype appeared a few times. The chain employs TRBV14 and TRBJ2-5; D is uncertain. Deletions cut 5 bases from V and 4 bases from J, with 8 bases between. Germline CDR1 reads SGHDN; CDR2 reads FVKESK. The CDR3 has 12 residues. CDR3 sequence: CASSASRETQYF. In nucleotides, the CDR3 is TGTGCCAGCAGCGCTTCCCGAGAGACCCAGTACTTC.

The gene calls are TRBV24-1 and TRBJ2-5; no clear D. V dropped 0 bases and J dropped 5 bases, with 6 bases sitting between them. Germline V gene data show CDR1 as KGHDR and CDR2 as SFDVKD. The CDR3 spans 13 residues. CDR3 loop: CATSDLLAETQYF. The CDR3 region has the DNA TGTGCCACCAGTGATTTGCTGGCTGAGACCCAGTACTTC.

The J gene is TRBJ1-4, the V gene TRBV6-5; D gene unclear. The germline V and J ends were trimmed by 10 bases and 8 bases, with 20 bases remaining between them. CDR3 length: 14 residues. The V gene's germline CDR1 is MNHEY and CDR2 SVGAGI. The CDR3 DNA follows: TGTGCCAACAGAGGCCATGCGGGAGCCGAAAAACTGTTTTTT. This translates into CANRGHAGAEKLFF.

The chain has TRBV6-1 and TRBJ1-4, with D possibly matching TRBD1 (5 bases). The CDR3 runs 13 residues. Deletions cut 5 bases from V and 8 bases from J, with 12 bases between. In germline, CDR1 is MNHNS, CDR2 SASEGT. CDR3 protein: CASSRGVNEKLFF. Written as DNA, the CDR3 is TGTGCCAGCAGTCGGGGGGTCAACGAAAAACTGTTTTTT.

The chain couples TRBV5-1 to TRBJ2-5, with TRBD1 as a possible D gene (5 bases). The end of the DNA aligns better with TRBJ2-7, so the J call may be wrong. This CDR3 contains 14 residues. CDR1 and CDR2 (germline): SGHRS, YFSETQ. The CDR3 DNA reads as TGCGCCAGCAGCTTGGAGGACACTCGCTCCGAGCAGTACTTC. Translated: CASSLEDTRSEQYF.

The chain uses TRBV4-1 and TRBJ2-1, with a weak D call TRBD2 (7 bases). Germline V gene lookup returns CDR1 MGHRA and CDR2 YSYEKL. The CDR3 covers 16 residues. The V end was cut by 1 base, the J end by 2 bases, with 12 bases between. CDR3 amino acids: CASSQVGGGPYNEQFF. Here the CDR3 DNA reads TGCGCCAGCAGCCAAGTAGGGGGGGGGCCCTACAATGAGCAGTTCTTC.

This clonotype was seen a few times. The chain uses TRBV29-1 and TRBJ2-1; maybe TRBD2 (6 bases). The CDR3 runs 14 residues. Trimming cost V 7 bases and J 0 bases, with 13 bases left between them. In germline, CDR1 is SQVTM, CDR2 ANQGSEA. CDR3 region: CSAGLPSSYNEQFF. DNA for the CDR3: TGCAGCGCTGGACTACCGAGCTCCTACAATGAGCAGTTCTTC.

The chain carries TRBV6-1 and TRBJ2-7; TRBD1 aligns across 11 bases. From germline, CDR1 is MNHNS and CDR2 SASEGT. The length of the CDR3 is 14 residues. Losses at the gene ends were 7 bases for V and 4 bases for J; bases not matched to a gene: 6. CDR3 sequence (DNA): TGTGCCAGCATTAGCCGGGACAGGGGGTACGAGCAGTACTTC. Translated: CASISRDRGYEQYF.

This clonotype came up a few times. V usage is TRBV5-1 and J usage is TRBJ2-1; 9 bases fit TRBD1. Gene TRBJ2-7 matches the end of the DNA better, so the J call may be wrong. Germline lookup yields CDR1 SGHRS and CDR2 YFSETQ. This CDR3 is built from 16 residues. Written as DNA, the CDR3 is TGCGCCAGCAGCTCCTTACAGGGGGCGACGTACAATGAGCAGTACTTC. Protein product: CASSSLQGATYNEQYF.

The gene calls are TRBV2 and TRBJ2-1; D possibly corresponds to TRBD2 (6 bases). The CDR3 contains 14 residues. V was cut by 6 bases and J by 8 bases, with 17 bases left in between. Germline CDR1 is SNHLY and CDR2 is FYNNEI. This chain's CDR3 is CASSNLPGVDEQFF. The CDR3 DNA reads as TGTGCCAGCAGCAATCTGCCGGGGGTCGATGAGCAGTTCTTC.

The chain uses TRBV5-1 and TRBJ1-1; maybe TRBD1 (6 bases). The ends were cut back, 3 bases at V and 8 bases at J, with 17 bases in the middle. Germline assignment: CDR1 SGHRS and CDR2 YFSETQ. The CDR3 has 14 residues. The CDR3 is CASSSGGQFMEAFF. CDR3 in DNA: TGCGCCAGCAGCTCTGGGGGGCAGTTCATGGAAGCTTTCTTT.

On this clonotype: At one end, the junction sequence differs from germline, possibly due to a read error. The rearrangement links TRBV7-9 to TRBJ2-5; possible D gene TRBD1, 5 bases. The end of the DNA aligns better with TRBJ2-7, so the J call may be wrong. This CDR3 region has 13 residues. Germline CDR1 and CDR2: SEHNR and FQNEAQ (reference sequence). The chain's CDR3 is CASSSIDSHEQYF. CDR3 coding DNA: TGTGCTAGCAGCTCGATCGACAGCCACGAGCAGTACTTC.

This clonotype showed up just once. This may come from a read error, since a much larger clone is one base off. The CDR3 region has the DNA TGCAGCGTTCGGGCGAGAGTGGGGGCATACGCGTATTTT. As protein: CSVRARVGAYAYF. This chain connects TRBV29-1 to TRBJ2-3, with TRBD1 as a possible D gene (6 bases). Trimming stripped 5 bases from V and 14 bases from J, with 23 bases between. Germline V gene sequence: CDR1 SQVTM, CDR2 ANQGSEA. The CDR3 contains 13 residues.

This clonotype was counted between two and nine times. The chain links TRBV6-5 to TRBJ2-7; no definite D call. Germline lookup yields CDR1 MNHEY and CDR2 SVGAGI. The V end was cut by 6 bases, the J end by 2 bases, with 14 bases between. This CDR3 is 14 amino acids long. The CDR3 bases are TGTGCCAGCAGGCTAGAGAGAGGCACCTACGAGCAGTACTTC. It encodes CASRLERGTYEQYF.

The CDR3 nucleotides read TGTGCCAGCAGTCCCTTCGATGCGGTCCCCCGCGGCTACACCTTC. It specifies CASSPFDAVPRGYTF. The chain is built from TRBV27 and TRBJ1-2; D gene ambiguous. Germline V CDR1 and CDR2: MNHEY, SMNVEV (reference sequence). This CDR3 is 15 amino acids long. With 5 bases removed from V and 8 bases from J, the gap between germline ends came to 21 bases.

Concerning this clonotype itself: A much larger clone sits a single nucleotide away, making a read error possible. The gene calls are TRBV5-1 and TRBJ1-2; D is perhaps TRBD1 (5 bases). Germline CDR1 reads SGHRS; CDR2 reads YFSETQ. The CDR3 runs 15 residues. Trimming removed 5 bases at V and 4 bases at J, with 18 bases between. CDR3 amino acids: CASSPEGLRGYGYTF. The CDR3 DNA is TGCGCCAGCAGTCCGGAGGGACTGCGGGGCTATGGCTACACCTTC.

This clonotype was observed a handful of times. In nucleotides, the CDR3 is TGTGCCAGCAGCCCACGGGACAGGGGAAGAAGCTATGGCTACACCTTC. It translates to CASSPRDRGRSYGYTF. The chain joins TRBV3-1 to TRBJ1-2; 10 nucleotides line up with TRBD1. CDR3 length: 16 amino acids. The germline V gene has CDR1 LGHDT and CDR2 YNNKEL (reference sequence). Trimming at V came to 4 bases and at J to 4 bases, leaving 9 bases not matched to a gene.

The DNA for the CDR3 is TGTGCCAGCAGCAATAGAATGTCCTACGAGCAGTTCTTC. Protein product: CASSNRMSYEQFF. J is TRBJ2-1 and V is TRBV7-8; D not certain. The germline V gene encodes CDR1 SGHVS and CDR2 FQNEAQ. This CDR3 spans 13 amino acids. Trimming left V 5 bases short and J 10 bases short, with 15 bases between.

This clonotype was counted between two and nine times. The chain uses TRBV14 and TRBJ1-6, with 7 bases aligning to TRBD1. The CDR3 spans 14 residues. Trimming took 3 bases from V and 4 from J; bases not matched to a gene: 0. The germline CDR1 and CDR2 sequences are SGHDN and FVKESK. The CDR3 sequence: CASSQGQYNSPLHF. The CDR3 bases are TGTGCCAGCAGCCAGGGACAGTATAATTCACCCCTCCACTTT.

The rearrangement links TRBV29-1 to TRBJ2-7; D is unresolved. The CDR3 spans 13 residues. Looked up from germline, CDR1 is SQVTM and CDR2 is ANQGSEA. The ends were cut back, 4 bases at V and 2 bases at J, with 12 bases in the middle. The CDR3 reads CSVGTADAYEQYF. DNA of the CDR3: TGCAGCGTTGGGACCGCCGACGCCTACGAGCAGTACTTC.

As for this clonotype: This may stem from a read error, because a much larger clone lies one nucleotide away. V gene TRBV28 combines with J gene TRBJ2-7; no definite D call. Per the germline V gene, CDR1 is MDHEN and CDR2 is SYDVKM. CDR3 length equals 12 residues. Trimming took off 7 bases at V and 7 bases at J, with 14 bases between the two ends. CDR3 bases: TGTGCCAGCACCGGCGGCTACAATGAGCAGTACTTC. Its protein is CASTGGYNEQYF.